The clone carrying this TCR beta chain occurred many times. Its antigen is currently unknown. V lost 0 bases and J lost 3; bases outside the gene matches: 7. The CDR3 length is 16 residues. From germline, CDR1 is SGHRS and CDR2 YFSETQ. The record originates from a study of blood T cells in healthy people across ages. Study-wide results and limits: Without sorted subsets, naive and antigen-experienced compartments could not be conclusively compared.

PCR was performed a second time for 7 to 11 cycles using a sample-barcoded 5' primer and a J-beta primer mix. MiXCR was run by TCRdb on the 5' RACE reads, yielding one entry per CDR3 protein. The table shows roughly 930,000 distinct CDR3 sequences, with roughly 50% occurring only once. The chain recombines TRBV5-1 with TRBJ2-7, with TRBD2 identical over 9 bases. The sequenced material came from blood. The clonotype was recovered from a man aged 25 to 40 in good health. Here the CDR3 reads CASSLETGLAIYEQYF. The CDR3, as DNA: TGCGCCAGCAGCTTGGAAACGGGACTAGCCATCTACGAGCAGTACTTC.